These 9 T cell receptor beta chains came from one sample sequenced in a study of blood T cell repertoires in COVID-19. Method: immunoSEQ multiplex PCR; TCRdb's copy keeps in-frame clones and lacks some. This sample carries about 220,000 clones, roughly four fifths of them seen once, and the ten largest clones take 3% to 4%. Sequencing was carried out using PBMCs or T cells enriched from blood (not recorded which). The receptors stem from a woman aged 60-75 years who had recovered from COVID-19.

This chain connects TRBV2 to TRBJ2-7; TRBD2 aligns across 12 bases. Looked up from germline, CDR1 is SNHLY and CDR2 is FYNNEI. With 4 bases clipped from V and 6 bases from J, the junction kept 4 bases outside the gene matches. The length of the CDR3 is 14 residues. DNA for the CDR3: TGTGCCAGCAGTGCCCTAGCGGGAGGGCCCGAGCAGTACTTC. This codes for CASSALAGGPEQYF.

The rearrangement links TRBV6-5 to TRBJ1-1; 8 bases agree with TRBD1. V lost 3 bases, J lost 11 bases, and 14 bases stayed unmatched. The CDR3 runs to 15 residues. Germline V lookup: CDR1 MNHEY, CDR2 SVGAGI. CDR3 sequence: CASSYFGQGPLRAFF. CDR3 nucleotides: TGTGCCAGCAGTTATTTCGGACAGGGCCCTCTTCGGGCTTTCTTT.

DNA of the CDR3: TGTGCCAGCAGCTCCAGTGGACAGGGGGGGCGGACTGAAGCTTTCTTT. It is translated as CASSSSGQGGRTEAFF. The chain uses TRBV7-9 and TRBJ1-1, with 10 positions matching TRBD1. V was clipped by 4 bases and J by 5 bases; unmatched bases: 10. The CDR3 runs 16 residues. Germline-derived CDR1 and CDR2 are SEHNR and FQNEAQ (reference sequence).

The V and J genes are TRBV5-6 and TRBJ1-6; TRBD1 aligns across 9 bases. After removal of 4 bases from V and 3 bases from J, the junction contained 11 bases not matched to a gene. The V gene's germline CDR1 is SGHDT and CDR2 YYEEEE. The CDR3 spans 18 residues. The CDR3 loop is CASSPHPGQGIYNSPLHF. In DNA, the CDR3 is TGTGCCAGCAGCCCACACCCGGGACAGGGAATCTATAATTCACCCCTCCACTTT.

This chain uses TRBV24-1 with TRBJ2-7, with D possibly matching TRBD2 (5 bases). The germline V gene has CDR1 KGHDR and CDR2 SFDVKD. V gave up 1 base and J gave up 3 bases, with 9 bases separating them. This CDR3 comprises 14 residues. As DNA, the CDR3 is TGTGCCACCAGTGATTTACCCCGGGACTACGAGCAGTACTTC. This gives the protein CATSDLPRDYEQYF.

This chain links TRBV7-2 with TRBJ1-2, with D possibly matching TRBD1 (6 bases). Trimming stripped 2 bases from V and 4 bases from J, with 11 bases between. This CDR3 contains 14 residues. CDR1 is SGHTA, CDR2 FQGNSA, per germline. As DNA, the CDR3 is TGTGCCAGCAGCTTAAGACAGGCTCTCTATGGCTACACCTTC. Protein: CASSLRQALYGYTF.

This clone turned up a few times. This rearrangement joins TRBV6-5 to TRBJ1-2, with D maybe TRBD1 (5 bases). Germline CDR1 is MNHEY and CDR2 is SVGAGI. V was cut by 0 bases and J by 2 bases, with 10 bases left in between. This CDR3 comprises 15 residues. The CDR3 DNA is TGTGCCAGCAGTTACTCAGGGGTATTAAACTATGGCTACACCTTC. Amino acids: CASSYSGVLNYGYTF.

This chain links TRBV2 with TRBJ2-3; D is possibly TRBD2 (5 bases). CDR3 size: 12 residues. V was clipped by 4 bases and J by 3 bases, with 5 bases between them. CDR1 is SNHLY, CDR2 FYNNEI, per germline. Here the CDR3 DNA reads TGTGCCAGCAGTGCGGGAACAGATACGCAGTATTTT. Its protein is CASSAGTDTQYF.

This clone was observed a handful of times. This chain joins TRBV5-1 and TRBJ2-5, with D possibly being TRBD1 (5 bases). Per the germline V gene, CDR1 is SGHRS and CDR2 is YFSETQ. The CDR3 has 13 amino acids. Trimming shortened V by 4 bases and J by 2 bases, and 9 bases separated the two germline ends. CDR3 residues: CASSQQGQETQYF. The DNA for the CDR3 is TGCGCCAGCAGCCAGCAGGGTCAAGAGACCCAGTACTTC.